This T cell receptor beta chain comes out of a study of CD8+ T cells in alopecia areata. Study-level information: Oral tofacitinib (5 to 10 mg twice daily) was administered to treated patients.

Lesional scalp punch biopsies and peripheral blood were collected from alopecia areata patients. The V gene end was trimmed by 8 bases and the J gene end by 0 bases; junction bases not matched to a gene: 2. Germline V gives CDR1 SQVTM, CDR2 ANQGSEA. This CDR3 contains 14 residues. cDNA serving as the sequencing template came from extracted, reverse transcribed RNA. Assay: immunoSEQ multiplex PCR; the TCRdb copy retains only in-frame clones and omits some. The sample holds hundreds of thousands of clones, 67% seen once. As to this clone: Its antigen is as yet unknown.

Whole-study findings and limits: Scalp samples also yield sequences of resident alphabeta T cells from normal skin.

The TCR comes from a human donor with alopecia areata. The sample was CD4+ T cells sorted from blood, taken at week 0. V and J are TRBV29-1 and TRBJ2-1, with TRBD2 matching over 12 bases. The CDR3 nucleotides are TGCAGCAAGGGACTAGCGGGCTCCTACAATGAGCAGTTCTTC. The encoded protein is CSKGLAGSYNEQFF.